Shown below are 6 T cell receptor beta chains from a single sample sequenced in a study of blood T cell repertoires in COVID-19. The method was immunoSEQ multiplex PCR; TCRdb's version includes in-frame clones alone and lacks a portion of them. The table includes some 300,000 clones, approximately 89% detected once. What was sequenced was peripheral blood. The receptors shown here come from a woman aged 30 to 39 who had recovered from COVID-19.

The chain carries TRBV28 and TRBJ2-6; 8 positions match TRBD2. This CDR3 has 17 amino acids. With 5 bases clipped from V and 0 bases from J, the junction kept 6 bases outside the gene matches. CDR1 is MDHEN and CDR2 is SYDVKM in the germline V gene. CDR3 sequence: CASSAGGPFSGANVLTF. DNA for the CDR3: TGTGCCAGCAGTGCGGGGGGTCCCTTCTCTGGGGCCAACGTCCTGACTTTC. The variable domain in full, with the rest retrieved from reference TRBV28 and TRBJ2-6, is DVKVTQSSRYLVKRTGEKVFLECVQDMDHENMFWYRQDPGLGLRLIYFSYDVKMKEKGDIPEGYSVSREKKERFSLILESASTNQTSMYLCASSAGGPFSGANVLTFGAGSRLTVL.

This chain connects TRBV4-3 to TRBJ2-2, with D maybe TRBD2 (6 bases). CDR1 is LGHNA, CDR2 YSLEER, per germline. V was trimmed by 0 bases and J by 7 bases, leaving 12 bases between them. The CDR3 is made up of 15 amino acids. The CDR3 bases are TGCGCCAGCAGCCAAGATCTGGTGCGGGGCGGGGAGCTGTTTTTT. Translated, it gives CASSQDLVRGGELFF.

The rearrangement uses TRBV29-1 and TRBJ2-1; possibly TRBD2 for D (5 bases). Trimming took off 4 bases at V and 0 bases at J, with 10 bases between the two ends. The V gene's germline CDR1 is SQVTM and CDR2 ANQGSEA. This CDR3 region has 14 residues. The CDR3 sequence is CSVGLGSSYNEQFF. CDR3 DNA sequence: TGCAGCGTTGGTTTGGGGAGCTCCTACAATGAGCAGTTCTTC.

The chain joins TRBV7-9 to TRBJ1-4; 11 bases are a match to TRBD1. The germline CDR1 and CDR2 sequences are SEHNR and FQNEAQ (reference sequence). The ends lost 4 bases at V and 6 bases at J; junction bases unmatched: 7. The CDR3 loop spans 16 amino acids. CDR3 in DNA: TGTGCCAGCAGCTCACGGTGGGGACAGGGGGATGAAAAACTGTTTTTT. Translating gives CASSSRWGQGDEKLFF.

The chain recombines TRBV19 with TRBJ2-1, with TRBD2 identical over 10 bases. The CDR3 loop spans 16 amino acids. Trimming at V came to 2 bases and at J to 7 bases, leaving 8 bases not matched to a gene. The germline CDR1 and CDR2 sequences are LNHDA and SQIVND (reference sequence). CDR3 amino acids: CASSIRQRGGRNEQFF. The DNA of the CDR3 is TGTGCCAGTAGTATAAGACAGCGGGGGGGCCGGAATGAGCAGTTCTTC.

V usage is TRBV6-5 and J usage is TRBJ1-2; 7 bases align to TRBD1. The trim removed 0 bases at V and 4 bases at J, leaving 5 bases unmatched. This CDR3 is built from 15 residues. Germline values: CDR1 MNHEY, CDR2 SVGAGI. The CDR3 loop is CASSYSNRGTYGYTF. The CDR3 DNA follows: TGTGCCAGCAGTTACTCAAACAGGGGTACCTATGGCTACACCTTC.